This T cell receptor (beta chain) originates from a study of response to subunit inactivated influenza vaccine. Study-wide points: Every seasonal influenza vaccination brings in few new T cells, the authors suggested.

Comments on this clonotype: No antigen is known for it.

TCRdb processed the RT-PCR reads anew with MiXCR; each CDR3 protein has one entry. The sample includes 650,000 to 800,000 distinct CDR3 sequences, approximately 15% seen only once; the top ten take around 6.5%. The CDR3 spans 14 residues. V was pared by 4 bases and J by 10 bases, with 9 bases of the junction left unmatched. Germline CDR1 reads MNHEY; CDR2 reads SMNVEV (reference sequence). The receptor comes from a man over 45 who received an inactivated influenza vaccine. This chain joins TRBV27 and TRBJ2-1; TRBD2 agrees at 8 bases. The source material was PBMCs from blood, sampled around 15 days before vaccination. CDR3 DNA: TGTGCCAGCAGTTCGGTGAGCGGGAGATCAGAGCAGTTCTTC. Translation gives CASSSVSGRSEQFF.